This T cell receptor beta chain derives from a study of identifying expanded T cells in peripheral blood. Whole-study findings and limits: Differentially abundant clones: roughly 1.3 between replicates, just under 17 at about two weeks, more than 18 at four. Across healthy donors, higher total template counts meant significantly greater approximately two-week count variance.

Points on this clone: Antigen unknown.

This CDR3 is 15 amino acids long. V lost 3 bases and J lost 2; bases outside the gene matches: 1. The V gene's germline CDR1 is MRHNA and CDR2 SNTAGT. Here immunoSEQ multiplex PCR was the method, and the copy in TCRdb shows in-frame clones only, minus some. The sample lists 58,000 or so clones, over 75% seen once, with approximately 19% in the top ten. The sample consisted of blood. The chain carries TRBV6-4 and TRBJ2-1; 10 nucleotides agree with TRBD2. The receptor's source is a person aged 18 to 70 in good health. CDR3 bases: TGTGCCAGCAGTGAGAGCGGGGGGGCCTACAATGAGCAGTTCTTC. Translated: CASSESGGAYNEQFF.